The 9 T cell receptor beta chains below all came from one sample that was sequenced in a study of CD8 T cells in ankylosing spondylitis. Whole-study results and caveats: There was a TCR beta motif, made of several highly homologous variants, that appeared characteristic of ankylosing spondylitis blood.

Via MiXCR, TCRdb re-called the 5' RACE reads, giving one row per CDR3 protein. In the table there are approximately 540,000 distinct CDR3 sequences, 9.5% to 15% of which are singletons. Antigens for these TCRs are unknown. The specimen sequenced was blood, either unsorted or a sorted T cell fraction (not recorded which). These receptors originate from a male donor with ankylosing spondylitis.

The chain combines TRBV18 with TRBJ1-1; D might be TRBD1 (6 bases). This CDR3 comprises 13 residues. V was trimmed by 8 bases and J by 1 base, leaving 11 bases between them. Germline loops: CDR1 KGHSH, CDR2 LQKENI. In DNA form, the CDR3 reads TGTGCCAGCCGGGGACATAAGAACACTGAAGCTTTCTTT. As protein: CASRGHKNTEAFF.

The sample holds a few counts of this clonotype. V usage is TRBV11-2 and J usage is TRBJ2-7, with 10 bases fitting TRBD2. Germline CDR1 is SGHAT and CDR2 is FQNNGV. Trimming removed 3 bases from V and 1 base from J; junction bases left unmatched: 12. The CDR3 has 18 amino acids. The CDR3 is CASSLRGGGLAKSYEQYV. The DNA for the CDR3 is TGTGCCAGCAGCTTGAGGGGTGGGGGACTAGCGAAATCCTACGAGCAGTACGTC.

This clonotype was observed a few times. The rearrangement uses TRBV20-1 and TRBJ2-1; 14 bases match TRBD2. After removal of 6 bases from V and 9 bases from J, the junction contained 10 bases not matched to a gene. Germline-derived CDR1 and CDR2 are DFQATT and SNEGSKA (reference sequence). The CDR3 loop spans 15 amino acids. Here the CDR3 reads CSASGLAGAKVEQFF. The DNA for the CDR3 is TGCAGTGCCTCGGGACTAGCGGGAGCGAAGGTTGAGCAGTTCTTC.

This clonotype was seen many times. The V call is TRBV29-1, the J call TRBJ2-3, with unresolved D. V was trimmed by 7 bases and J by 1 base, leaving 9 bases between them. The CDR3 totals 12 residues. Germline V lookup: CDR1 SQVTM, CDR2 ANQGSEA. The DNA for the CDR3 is TGCAGCGGGGTCTGGGGCACAGATACGCAGTATTTT. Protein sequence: CSGVWGTDTQYF.

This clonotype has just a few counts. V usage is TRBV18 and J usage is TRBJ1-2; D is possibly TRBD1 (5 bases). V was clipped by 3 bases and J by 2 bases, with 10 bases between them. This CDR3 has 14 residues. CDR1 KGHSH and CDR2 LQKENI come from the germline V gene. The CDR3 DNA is TGTGCCAGCTCACCTCGACAGAAAAACTATGGCTACACCTTC. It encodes CASSPRQKNYGYTF.

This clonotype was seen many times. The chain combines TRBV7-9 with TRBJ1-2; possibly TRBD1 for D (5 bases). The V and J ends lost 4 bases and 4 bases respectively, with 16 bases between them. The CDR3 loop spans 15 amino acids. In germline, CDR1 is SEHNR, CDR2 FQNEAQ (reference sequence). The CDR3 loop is CASSSTGQGGYGYTF. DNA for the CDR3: TGTGCCAGCAGCTCGACCGGACAAGGAGGCTATGGCTACACCTTC.

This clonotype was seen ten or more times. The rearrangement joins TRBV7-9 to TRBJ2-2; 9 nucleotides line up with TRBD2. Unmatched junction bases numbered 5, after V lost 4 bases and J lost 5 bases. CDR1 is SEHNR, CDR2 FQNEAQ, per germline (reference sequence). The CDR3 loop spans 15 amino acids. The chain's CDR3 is CASSSVAGETGELFF. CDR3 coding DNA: TGTGCCAGCAGCTCCGTAGCGGGAGAGACCGGGGAGCTGTTTTTT. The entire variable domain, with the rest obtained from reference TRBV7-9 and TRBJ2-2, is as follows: DTGVSQNPRHKITKRGQNVTFRCDPISEHNRLYWYRQTLGQGPEFLTYFQNEAQLEKSRLLSDRFSAERPKGSFSTLEIQRTEQGDSAMYLCASSSVAGETGELFFGEGSRLTVL.

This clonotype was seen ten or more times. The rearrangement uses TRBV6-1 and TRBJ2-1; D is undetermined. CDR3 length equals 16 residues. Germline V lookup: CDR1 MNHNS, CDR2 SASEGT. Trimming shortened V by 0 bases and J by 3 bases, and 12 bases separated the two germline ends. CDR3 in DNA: TGTGCCAGCAGTGAAGCATTCGGTTGGAACTACAATGAGCAGTTCTTC. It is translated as CASSEAFGWNYNEQFF.

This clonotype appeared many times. DNA of the CDR3: TGCAGCGGGACAGGCTCGAACACTGAAGCTTTCTTT. This encodes CSGTGSNTEAFF. The rearrangement joins TRBV20-1 to TRBJ1-1; 8 positions match TRBD1. This CDR3 has 12 residues. The germline CDR1 and CDR2 sequences are DFQATT and SNEGSKA (reference sequence).